This record looks at one T cell receptor (beta chain) sequence and its context. The sample is drawn from a study of CD4+ T cells in melanoma. Produced via immunoSEQ multiplex PCR; TCRdb's table is partial and in-frame only. Altogether about 140,000 clones are present, 80% to 95% being singletons, with the ten largest covering more than 1.5%. Deletions cut 5 bases from V and 10 bases from J, with 14 bases between. CDR3 length: 12 amino acids. From germline, CDR1 is MNHNS and CDR2 SASEGT. The source is a human donor with melanoma. The chain has TRBV6-1 and TRBJ1-2; tentatively, D is TRBD1 (5 bases). The CDR3 nucleotides are TGTGCCAGCAGTCGCTACCAGGGAGACTACACCTTC. The encoded protein is CASSRYQGDYTF.